The entry that follows covers one TCR beta chain sequence. The antigen is unknown. This entry is derived from a study of naive and memory T cell subsets. Notes on the study in general: A few larger clonotypes appeared in naive repertoires, especially CD8, possibly memory cells re-expressing CD45RA.

Two oligonucleotides, mixed equimolar, formed the beta constant-region primer covering TRBC1 and TRBC2. Ligated cDNA was amplified by four rounds of PCR with nested alpha and beta constant-region primers and SP2. TCRdb reanalysed the UMI-ligation and nested PCR reads using MiXCR and keeps one entry per CDR3 protein. The data show about 160,000 distinct CDR3 sequences, approximately 22% seen once. This CDR3 region has 15 residues. Losses at the gene ends were 1 base for V and 4 bases for J; bases not matched to a gene: 4. Germline V CDR1 and CDR2: SGHVS, FQNEAQ. Sequenced input: naive CD4+ T cells from blood. This TCR was recovered from a human donor in good health. The rearrangement uses TRBV7-8 and TRBJ2-1, with 7 positions matching TRBD2. The CDR3 DNA follows: TGTGCCAGCAGCTTAGTGGTGGGAGGGTACAATGAGCAGTTCTTC. It codes for CASSLVVGGYNEQFF.